The source of this T cell receptor beta chain is a study of cytomegalovirus exposure and HLA in healthy donors. At the level of the study: Per a later analysis, the roughly 690 first-cohort and some 110 validation repertoires shared one platform.

A remark on this clone: No antigen is known for it.

Study-wide points: Investigators reported 150 to 200 TCR beta chains as tied to cytomegalovirus. Most sequenced TCRs were rare (though some public TCRs occurred in many donors). The classifier was said to identify cytomegalovirus status with high specificity and sensitivity.

Germline CDR1 and CDR2: SNHLY and FYNNEI. The CDR3 runs 16 residues. V lost 3 bases to trimming and J lost 0 bases, with 13 bases between them. Here immunoSEQ multiplex PCR was the method, and the copy in TCRdb shows in-frame clones only, minus some. The profile shows a few hundred thousand clones, over 80% of them singletons. The TCR was taken from a woman in her 30s in good health and CMV-seropositive. The J gene is TRBJ2-3, the V gene TRBV2; D is ambiguous. Sequencing was done on a sample of PBMCs. CDR3 sequence reads: CASSDQFDASTDTQYF. The DNA for the CDR3 is TGTGCCAGCAGTGATCAATTTGACGCTAGCACAGATACGCAGTATTTT.